What follows is one T cell receptor beta chain and its context. In the source study's methods: Amplification of reference gene primers was used by the study to estimate nucleated cell counts. Using immunoSEQ multiplex PCR, the repertoire was profiled, and TCRdb retains in-frame clones only, with some absent. The V and J calls and clone size were taken over from that table, and D and trimming were inferred from the DNA. Among tens of thousands of clones listed, 70% to 90% were seen once. The CDR3 is 14 amino acids. Germline CDR1 SGHNT, CDR2 YYREEE (reference sequence). With 4 bases removed from V and 5 bases from J, the gap between germline ends came to 12 bases. The data derive from a study of blood T cell repertoires in COVID-19. Study background: Spain, Italy and the United States supplied samples that represented acute and convalescent COVID-19. T cells, B-cell-depleted T cells, or PBMCs provided the cDNA or gDNA that served as material.

The V gene is TRBV5-4, the J gene TRBJ1-4; D is ambiguous. Sequencing was done on a sample of peripheral blood. This clonotype was obtained from a man between 50 and 59 years old with acute or convalescent COVID-19. The DNA for the CDR3 is TGTGCCAGCAGCCTAGTCGGCGCCAATGAAAAACTGTTTTTT. Translation: CASSLVGANEKLFF.